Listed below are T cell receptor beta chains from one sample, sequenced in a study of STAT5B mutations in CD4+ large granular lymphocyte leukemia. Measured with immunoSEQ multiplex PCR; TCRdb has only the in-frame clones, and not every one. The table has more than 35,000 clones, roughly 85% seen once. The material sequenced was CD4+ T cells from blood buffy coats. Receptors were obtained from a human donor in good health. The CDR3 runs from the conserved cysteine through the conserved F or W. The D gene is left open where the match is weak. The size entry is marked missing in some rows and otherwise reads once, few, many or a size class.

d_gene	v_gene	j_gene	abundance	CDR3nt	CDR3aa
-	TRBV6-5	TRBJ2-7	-	TGTGCCAGCAGTTACTCTTTAGCGGCCTCCTACGAGCAGTACTTC	CASSYSLAASYEQYF
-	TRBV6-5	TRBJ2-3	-	TGTGCCAGCAGTTACGAAGACACCGTGCGAAATACGCAGTATTTT	CASSYEDTVRNTQYF
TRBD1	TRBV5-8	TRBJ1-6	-	TGTGCCAGCAGCTCTGGACAGGGTGGTTCACCCCTCCACTTT	CASSSGQGGSPLHF
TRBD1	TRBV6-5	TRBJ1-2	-	TGTGCCAGCAGTTACGTGGACAGGGGGCGCGGCGGCTACACCTTC	CASSYVDRGRGGYTF
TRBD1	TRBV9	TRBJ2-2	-	TGTGCCAGCACCCGGACAGGAAACACCGGGGAGCTGTTTTTT	CASTRTGNTGELFF
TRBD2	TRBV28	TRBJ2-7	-	TGTGCCAGCAGGGGGGACTACTCGGAGCAGTACTTC	CASRGDYSEQYF
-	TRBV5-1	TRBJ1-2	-	TGCGCCAGCAGCCCGCGGACGGGGGCGTATGGCTACACCTTC	CASSPRTGAYGYTF
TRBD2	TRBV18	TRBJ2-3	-	TGTGCCAGCTCATCACGGGGGGGGGCCACAGATACGCAGTATTTT	CASSSRGGATDTQYF
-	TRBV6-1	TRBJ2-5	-	TGTGCCAGCAGTGACAGACAAGAGACCCAGTACTTC	CASSDRQETQYF
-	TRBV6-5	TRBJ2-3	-	TGTGCCAGCAGTTACGACAGCACAGATACGCAGTATTTT	CASSYDSTDTQYF
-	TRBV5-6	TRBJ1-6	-	TGTGCCAGCAGCTTGGCCAAAGCGGTCCTCTCTTCTTCACCCCTCCACTTT	CASSLAKAVLSSSPLHF
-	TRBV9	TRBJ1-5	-	TGTGCCAGCAGCGTAGACCCAGATAGCAATCAGCCCCAGCATTTT	CASSVDPDSNQPQHF
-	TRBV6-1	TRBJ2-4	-	TGTGCCAGTTGGTGGGAACGGGACATTCAGTACTTC	CASWWERDIQYF
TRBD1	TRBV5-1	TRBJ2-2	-	TGCGCCAGCAGCGTCTCGGGACAGGGAACCACCGGGGAGCTGTTTTTT	CASSVSGQGTTGELFF
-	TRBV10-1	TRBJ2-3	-	TGCGCCAGCTCCCGATCGGGAATGGATGATACGCAGTATTTT	CASSRSGMDDTQYF
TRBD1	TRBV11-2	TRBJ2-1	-	TGTGCCAGCAGCTTAATACTCCAGGGGGCCTGGGATGAGCAGTTCTTC	CASSLILQGAWDEQFF
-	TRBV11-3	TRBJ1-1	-	TGTGCCAGCAGCTTAATGGGGGACACTGAAGCTTTCTTT	CASSLMGDTEAFF
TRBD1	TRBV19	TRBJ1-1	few	TGTGCCAGTAGTTCCCGACAGGGAATCGACACTGAAGCTTTCTTT	CASSSRQGIDTEAFF
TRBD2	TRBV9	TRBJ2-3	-	TGTGCCAGCAGCGGCGGGGGAGCCACAGATACGCAGTATTTT	CASSGGGATDTQYF
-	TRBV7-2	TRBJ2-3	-	TGTGCCAGCAGCTTACAGTCAGATACGCAGTATTTT	CASSLQSDTQYF
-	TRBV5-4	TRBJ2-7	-	TGTGCCAGCACCATGAAATCAGACGGGTTACGGGAGCAGTACTTC	CASTMKSDGLREQYF
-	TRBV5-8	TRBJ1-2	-	TGTGCCAGCAGCTTGCTTCACGGCTCCTATGGCTACACCTTC	CASSLLHGSYGYTF
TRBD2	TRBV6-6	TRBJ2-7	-	TGTGCCAGCCGACGCGGGAGGCTCTCCTACGAGCAGTACTTC	CASRRGRLSYEQYF
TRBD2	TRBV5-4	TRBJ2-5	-	TGTGCCAGCAGACCCCGGACTAGCGGCAACCAAGAGACCCAGTACTTC	CASRPRTSGNQETQYF
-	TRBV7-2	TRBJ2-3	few	TGTGCCAGCAGCTCCACAGATACGCAGTATTTT	CASSSTDTQYF
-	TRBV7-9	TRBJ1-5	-	TGTGCCAGCAGCTTAGAGTATAATCAGCCCCAGCATTTT	CASSLEYNQPQHF
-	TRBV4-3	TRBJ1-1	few	TGCGCCAGCAGCCAGAGTCAGGGGAGGGCTGAAGCTTTCTTT	CASSQSQGRAEAFF
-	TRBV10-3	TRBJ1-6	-	TGTGCCATCAGTGAGCCCCGCGGGCAGGGAAGTTCACCCCTCCACTTT	CAISEPRGQGSSPLHF
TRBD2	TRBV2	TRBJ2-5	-	TGTGCCAGCAGTGAACTAGCGGGGGGGTGGGAGACCCAGTACTTC	CASSELAGGWETQYF
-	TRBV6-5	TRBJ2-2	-	TGTGCCAGCAGTCACCAAGGTGGCGGGGAGCTGTTTTTT	CASSHQGGGELFF
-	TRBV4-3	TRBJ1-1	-	TGCGCCAGCAGCCAGGGACCCCAATTGGAAAACACTGAAGCTTTCTTT	CASSQGPQLENTEAFF
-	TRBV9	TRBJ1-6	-	TGTGCCAGCAGCGCCATCGGCCCGAATTCACCCCTCCACTTT	CASSAIGPNSPLHF
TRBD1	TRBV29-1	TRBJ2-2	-	TGCAGCGGCTTCGGCGGGACAGGGAGCACCGGGGAGCTGTTTTTT	CSGFGGTGSTGELFF
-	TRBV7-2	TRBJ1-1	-	TGTGCCAGCAGCCTCGATGGGAGGGATTTTGGTTTCTTT	CASSLDGRDFGFF
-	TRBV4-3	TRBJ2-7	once	TGCGCCAGCAGCCAAGCTCTCCGCAGTTACGAGCAGTACTTC	CASSQALRSYEQYF
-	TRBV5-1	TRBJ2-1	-	TGCGCCAGCAGCCCGGAACAGGGCAATGAGCAGTTCTTC	CASSPEQGNEQFF